Listed below are T cell receptor beta chains from one sample, sequenced in a study of long-term antiretroviral therapy in people with HIV. Sequenced by immunoSEQ multiplex PCR; TCRdb stores in-frame clones only, minus some. The sample carries around 36,000 clones, around 74% recorded once. The sequencing here drew on unsorted PBMCs, taken 3 years after starting antiretroviral therapy. Receptor source: a man aged 50-59 years with HIV. Both conserved end residues are part of each CDR3. The D gene is left open where the match is weak. Clone size is stated in some rows and not others, as once, few, many or a class when expanded.

clone size: -
J gene: TRBJ2-7
D gene: TRBD2
V gene: TRBV5-4
CDR3 DNA: TGTGCCAGCAGCTCTGGACTAGCGGGAGGATACGAGCAGTACTTC
CDR3 protein: CASSSGLAGGYEQYF

clone size: few
J gene: TRBJ1-5
D gene: -
V gene: TRBV10-2
CDR3 DNA: TGCGCCAGCAGTGAGTCGACGACCGGCAATCAGCCCCAGCATTTT
CDR3 protein: CASSESTTGNQPQHF

clone size: -
J gene: TRBJ2-5
D gene: TRBD2
V gene: TRBV5-6
CDR3 DNA: TGTGCCAGCAGCTTGACTAGCGGGAGGGAGACCCAGTACTTC
CDR3 protein: CASSLTSGRETQYF

clone size: -
J gene: TRBJ2-7
D gene: -
V gene: TRBV5-5
CDR3 DNA: TGTGCCAGCAGCCCGACAGTCTACGAGCAGTACTTC
CDR3 protein: CASSPTVYEQYF

clone size: -
J gene: TRBJ2-7
D gene: TRBD1
V gene: TRBV6-1
CDR3 DNA: TGTGCCAGCAGGACAGGGGCCGAGCAGTACTTC
CDR3 protein: CASRTGAEQYF

clone size: -
J gene: TRBJ1-2
D gene: -
V gene: TRBV4-3
CDR3 DNA: TGCGCCAGCAGCCATAACTTACAGGTCCGCTATGGCTACACCTTC
CDR3 protein: CASSHNLQVRYGYTF

clone size: -
J gene: TRBJ2-7
D gene: -
V gene: TRBV6-1
CDR3 DNA: TGTGCCAGCAGTGAACTTAGGAGGGACAGAGAGCAGTACTTC
CDR3 protein: CASSELRRDREQYF

clone size: -
J gene: TRBJ1-2
D gene: -
V gene: TRBV4-1
CDR3 DNA: TGCGCCAGCAGCCAAGATAAGGCAGGGGTGTTGGGCGGCTACACCTTC
CDR3 protein: CASSQDKAGVLGGYTF

clone size: -
J gene: TRBJ2-7
D gene: TRBD1
V gene: TRBV5-1
CDR3 DNA: TGCGCCAGCAGCCCCGGGACGAAGACAGGGGCCGTCGAGCAGTACTTC
CDR3 protein: CASSPGTKTGAVEQYF

clone size: -
J gene: TRBJ1-3
D gene: -
V gene: TRBV28
CDR3 DNA: TGTGCCAGCAGTTGGGGCTACTTGGGTGGAAACACCATATATTTT
CDR3 protein: CASSWGYLGGNTIYF

clone size: -
J gene: TRBJ2-7
D gene: TRBD1
V gene: TRBV5-6
CDR3 DNA: TGTGCCAGCAGCCTCGGGACAGTTGACGAGCAGTACTTC
CDR3 protein: CASSLGTVDEQYF

clone size: -
J gene: TRBJ2-7
D gene: -
V gene: TRBV13
CDR3 DNA: TGTGCCAGCAGCCTATACGAGGGCTACGAGCAGTACTTC
CDR3 protein: CASSLYEGYEQYF

clone size: few
J gene: TRBJ2-1
D gene: TRBD2
V gene: TRBV19
CDR3 DNA: TGTGCCAGTAGGGACAGGACTAGCGGGTACAATGAGCAGTTCTTC
CDR3 protein: CASRDRTSGYNEQFF

clone size: -
J gene: TRBJ2-1
D gene: TRBD2
V gene: TRBV28
CDR3 DNA: TGTGCCAGCAGTCCACTGACTAGCGAGTGGTACAATGAGCAGTTCTTC
CDR3 protein: CASSPLTSEWYNEQFF

clone size: -
J gene: TRBJ1-1
D gene: -
V gene: TRBV28
CDR3 DNA: TGTGCCAGCAGTGGAGAGCAGGCTTACGCTTTCTTT
CDR3 protein: CASSGEQAYAFF

clone size: few
J gene: TRBJ2-2
D gene: -
V gene: TRBV9
CDR3 DNA: TGTGCCAGCAGCGTAGGGGTAGGGTGGGAGCTGTTTTTT
CDR3 protein: CASSVGVGWELFF

clone size: -
J gene: TRBJ2-5
D gene: TRBD2
V gene: TRBV7-2
CDR3 DNA: TGTGCCAGCAGCGCCTATTCGCGGGGGGGCCAAGAGACCCAGTACTTC
CDR3 protein: CASSAYSRGGQETQYF

clone size: few
J gene: TRBJ2-7
D gene: -
V gene: TRBV5-6
CDR3 DNA: TGTGCCAGCAGCCCAGAGCATTCCTACGAGCAGTACTTC
CDR3 protein: CASSPEHSYEQYF

clone size: few
J gene: TRBJ2-5
D gene: TRBD1
V gene: TRBV10-1
CDR3 DNA: TGCGCCAGCAGGAGGGACAGAGGGGAGACCCAGTACTTC
CDR3 protein: CASRRDRGETQYF

clone size: -
J gene: TRBJ1-6
D gene: -
V gene: TRBV6-6
CDR3 DNA: TGTGCCAGCTGTCACTATAATTCACCCCTCCACTTT
CDR3 protein: CASCHYNSPLHF

clone size: -
J gene: TRBJ2-7
D gene: TRBD1
V gene: TRBV5-4
CDR3 DNA: TGTGCCAGCAGCCGGGACAGGGCGGGGGAGCAGTACTTC
CDR3 protein: CASSRDRAGEQYF

clone size: once
J gene: TRBJ1-4
D gene: -
V gene: TRBV7-9
CDR3 DNA: TGTGCCAGCAGCCGCGGACAGACAAATGAAAAACTGTTTTTT
CDR3 protein: CASSRGQTNEKLFF

clone size: once
J gene: TRBJ2-3
D gene: TRBD2
V gene: TRBV9
CDR3 DNA: TGTGCCAGCAGCGTAGCGACTAGCGGGGGGATCTTCACAGATACGCAGTATTTT
CDR3 protein: CASSVATSGGIFTDTQYF

clone size: -
J gene: TRBJ2-2
D gene: -
V gene: TRBV6-5
CDR3 DNA: TGTGCCAGCAGGGGTTGGGGGTTGAACACCGGGGAGCTGTTTTTT
CDR3 protein: CASRGWGLNTGELFF

clone size: few
J gene: TRBJ1-2
D gene: -
V gene: TRBV28
CDR3 DNA: TGTGCCAGCAGGGTGCACAGGAGAAACTATGGCTACACCTTC
CDR3 protein: CASRVHRRNYGYTF

clone size: -
J gene: TRBJ2-3
D gene: TRBD1
V gene: TRBV7-3
CDR3 DNA: TGTGCCAGCAGCGCCAGGGGACAGGGGAACACAGATACGCAGTATTTT
CDR3 protein: CASSARGQGNTDTQYF

clone size: few
J gene: TRBJ1-1
D gene: -
V gene: TRBV6-6
CDR3 DNA: TGTGCCAGCAGTTACAATCCCAGGGGAGAGGGCACTGAAGCTTTCTTT
CDR3 protein: CASSYNPRGEGTEAFF

clone size: -
J gene: TRBJ1-1
D gene: -
V gene: TRBV5-1
CDR3 DNA: TGCGCCAGCAGCTTTCAGGGCCCTATGAACACTGAAGCTTTCTTT
CDR3 protein: CASSFQGPMNTEAFF

clone size: -
J gene: TRBJ2-2
D gene: TRBD1
V gene: TRBV7-9
CDR3 DNA: TGTGCCAGCAGCTCGGGACAGGGGGTTTCCACCGGGGAGCTGTTTTTT
CDR3 protein: CASSSGQGVSTGELFF

clone size: -
J gene: TRBJ2-7
D gene: -
V gene: TRBV6-5
CDR3 DNA: TGTGCCAGCAGTAGGCAGGGGCCCCCCTACGAGCAGTACTTC
CDR3 protein: CASSRQGPPYEQYF

clone size: -
J gene: TRBJ2-1
D gene: -
V gene: TRBV7-8
CDR3 DNA: TGTGCCAGCAGCTTCCAGAAGAGAATCAATGAGCAGTTCTTC
CDR3 protein: CASSFQKRINEQFF

clone size: -
J gene: TRBJ1-1
D gene: -
V gene: TRBV10-3
CDR3 DNA: TGTGCCATCAGACAGGTTACGAACACTGAAGCTTTCTTT
CDR3 protein: CAIRQVTNTEAFF

clone size: -
J gene: TRBJ2-5
D gene: TRBD2
V gene: TRBV30
CDR3 DNA: TGTGCCTGGAGTGTAGGCGGGGGGCAGGGGACCCAGTACTTC
CDR3 protein: CAWSVGGGQGTQYF

clone size: few
J gene: TRBJ2-7
D gene: -
V gene: TRBV5-6
CDR3 DNA: TGTGCCAGCAGCCAGGGGGGGGGTAGGTCCTACGAGCAGTACTTC
CDR3 protein: CASSQGGGRSYEQYF

clone size: -
J gene: TRBJ1-2
D gene: -
V gene: TRBV6-1
CDR3 DNA: TGTGCCAGCAGGGACCCTTGGGGGCGCATCTATGGCTACACCTTC
CDR3 protein: CASRDPWGRIYGYTF